One sample yielded the 32 T cell receptor beta chains listed below, sequenced in a study of tumor-infiltrating lymphocytes in primary liver carcinoma. Unsorted bulk tissue, about 20-32 mg of it, served as the source for co-extraction of RNA and DNA. The investigators made TCR beta cDNA from roughly 0.55 ug total RNA, using a constant-region primer. Three nested multiplex PCR rounds, a slightly modified ARM-PCR, produced the libraries for TCR beta. In the first two PCR rounds, TRBV1-TRBV30 forward primers were paired with a C-beta reverse primer, and each round lasted 10 cycles. TCRdb independently ran MiXCR on the multiplex PCR reads; one entry per CDR3 protein. The table lists 150,000 to 200,000 distinct CDR3 sequences, approximately 80% of them singletons, with about a sixth in the top ten. The sample was tumor tissue from primary liver carcinoma. All receptors come from a man in his forties with primary liver carcinoma and hepatitis B virus infection.

This chain's CDR3 is CATSRGVGEKLFF. In DNA, the CDR3 is TGTGCCACCAGCAGAGGGGTTGGGGAAAAACTGTTTTTT. This sequence joins TRBV15 and TRBJ1-4; the D is unclear. The CDR3 loop spans 13 amino acids. From germline, CDR1 is LNHNV and CDR2 YYDKDF (reference sequence). Trimming cost V 1 base and J 8 bases, with 8 bases left between them.

V is TRBV9 and J is TRBJ2-3, with 8 positions matching TRBD2. The V segment lost 1 base and the J segment 5 bases; nucleotides outside the gene matches: 6. The CDR3 loop spans 15 amino acids. Germline lookup yields CDR1 SGDLS and CDR2 YYNGEE. The CDR3 spells CASSVPAGAIDTQYF. The CDR3 DNA reads as TGTGCCAGCAGCGTACCAGCGGGAGCTATAGATACGCAGTATTTT.

Note on this clonotype: At one of its ends the junction is not consistent with the germline gene, which may arise from a read error. V and J are TRBV5-4 and TRBJ2-2, with 12 bases that match TRBD1. Germline CDR1 is SGHNT and CDR2 is YYREEE (reference sequence). This CDR3 comprises 16 residues. As DNA, the CDR3 is TGTGCCAGCAGCTCCCAGGGACAGGGGGCTGCCGGGAAGCTGTTTTTT. It translates to CASSSQGQGAAGKLFF. The full variable domain, in which reference TRBV5-4 and TRBJ2-2 provide the parts outside the CDR3, is ETGVTQSPTHLIKTRGQQVTLRCSSQSGHNTVSWYQQALGQGPQFIFQYYREEENGRGNFPPRFSGLQFPNYSSELNVNALELDDSALYLCASSSQGQGAAGKLFFGEGSRLTVL.

This clonotype has just one count. The junction shows a germline mismatch at one end, possibly a read error. The chain carries TRBV6-5 and TRBJ2-5, with D tentatively TRBD2 (5 bases). The CDR3 has 12 amino acids. Per germline, CDR1 MNHEY and CDR2 SVGAGI. The CDR3 DNA is TGTACCAGCACGGCCGACGGGAAGACCCAGTACTTC. It specifies CTSTADGKTQYF.

Details on this clonotype: Its ends do not fully match the called genes, so a read error is possible. The chain joins TRBV6-5 to TRBJ1-6; D not certain. The CDR3 runs 15 residues. Germline V lookup: CDR1 MNHEY, CDR2 SVGAGI. Here the CDR3 reads CASSKTLRKESPHHF. CDR3 DNA sequence: TGTGCCAGCAGTAAAACCCTAAGGAAGGAGTCACCCCACCACTTT.

As for this clonotype: Without the conserved terminal phenylalanine or tryptophan, this CDR3 likely stems from a read error. It is unclear where the CDR3 begins or ends on the DNA, so no DNA is shown, and the CDR3 is as TCRdb lists it. The chain is built from TRBV28 and TRBJ2-7; whether TRBD2, the table's D call, matches the DNA was not checked. From germline, CDR1 is MDHEN and CDR2 SYDVKM. Both ends counted, the CDR3 spans 13 residues. The chain's CDR3 is CATGVGLTYEHYC.

In this sample, this clonotype turned up once. The chain uses TRBV6-5 and TRBJ2-1; 10 bases are a match to TRBD2. In germline, CDR1 is MNHEY, CDR2 SVGAGI. V shed 6 bases, J shed 16 bases, and the junction held 18 bases outside the gene matches. CDR3 length equals 15 residues. This chain's CDR3 is CASSLLAGTYNEHFF. CDR3 in DNA: TGTGCCAGCAGCCTACTAGCGGGGACATACAATGAACACTTCTTC.

CDR3 in DNA: TGTGCCAACACCTTAGGGGCTAACGGACAAGAGACCCAGTACTTC. Translating gives CANTLGANGQETQYF. The chain couples TRBV11-2 to TRBJ2-5; the D gene is possibly TRBD1 (5 bases). Trimming stripped 10 bases from V and 2 bases from J, with 20 bases between. The CDR3 runs to 15 residues. Per the germline V gene, CDR1 is SGHAT and CDR2 is FQNNGV.

About this clonotype itself: One junction end does not reproduce the germline sequence, and a read error may be involved. The genes are TRBV6-5 and TRBJ1-2; a weak D match, TRBD1 (5 bases). CDR1 is MNHEY and CDR2 is SVGAGI in the germline V gene. The CDR3 loop spans 16 amino acids. The DNA of the CDR3 is TGCTCGAGCAGTCGCATACCGGGGCAGGGTGTTTTGGCCTGCACCTTC. It yields the protein CSSSRIPGQGVLACTF.

Comment on this clonotype: The junction differs from germline at one of its ends, possibly a read error. V gene TRBV29-1 combines with J gene TRBJ2-1; 9 bases are a match to TRBD2. The germline V gene encodes CDR1 SQVTM and CDR2 ANQGSEA. This CDR3 region has 15 residues. The CDR3 region has the DNA TGCAGCGTCGATTCTCGGCGGGAGGGCTACAATGAGCGGTTCTTC. Its protein product is CSVDSRREGYNERFF.

In the case of this clonotype: Compared with germline, one end of the junction differs, possibly owing to a read error. This rearrangement joins TRBV12-3 or TRBV12-4 to TRBJ2-1; D is possibly TRBD1 (5 bases). This CDR3 has 15 amino acids. The CDR3 DNA is TGTGCCAGCAGTTATTTGACAGAGGATTACAATGAGCATTTCTTC. Its translation: CASSYLTEDYNEHFF.

The chain recombines TRBV6-2 or TRBV6-3 with TRBJ2-1, with D perhaps matching TRBD2 (6 bases). Germline V gene sequence: CDR1 MNHEY, CDR2 SVGEGT. The CDR3 sequence is 15 residues long. V was clipped by 5 bases and J by 6 bases, with 17 bases between them. This chain's CDR3 is CASSRRALAANEQFF. The CDR3 region has the DNA TGTGCCAGCAGTCGACGAGCACTAGCAGCCAATGAGCAGTTCTTC.

In the case of this clonotype: At one end the junction does not follow the germline gene, possibly because of a read error. The rearrangement joins TRBV6-5 to TRBJ2-5; maybe TRBD2 (6 bases). This CDR3 contains 17 residues. Per the germline V gene, CDR1 is MNHEY and CDR2 is SVGAGI. The CDR3 here is CVSSYSGSGGSQETQYF. The CDR3 DNA sequence: TGTGTCAGCAGTTACTCGGGTAGCGGCGGGTCCCAAGAGACCCAGTACTTC.

In this sample, this clonotype turned up once. At one of its ends the junction is not consistent with the germline gene, which may arise from a read error. The chain uses TRBV5-5 and TRBJ1-1; D ambiguous. Germline loops: CDR1 SGHKS, CDR2 YYEKEE (reference sequence). This CDR3 region has 15 residues. The DNA for the CDR3 is TGTGCCAGCAGCCATGAGCGTGAGTGGTACACTGAAGCATTCTTT. Translating it yields CASSHEREWYTEAFF. Supplemented by reference TRBV5-5 and TRBJ1-1, the full variable domain reads DAGVTQSPTHLIKTRGQQVTLRCSPISGHKSVSWYQQVLGQGPQFIFQYYEKEERGRGNFPDRFSARQFPNYSSELNVNALLLGDSALYLCASSHEREWYTEAFFGQGTRLTVV.

The rearrangement links TRBV5-1 to TRBJ1-6; TRBD1 agrees at 7 bases. The CDR3 runs 16 residues. J lost 7 bases, V lost 0 bases, and 7 bases had no gene match. Germline CDR1 reads SGHRS; CDR2 reads YFSETQ. CDR3 DNA sequence: TGCGCCAGCAGCTTGGGGCAGGGGGTTGAGAATTCACCCCTCCACTTT. Encoded protein: CASSLGQGVENSPLHF.

A word on this clonotype: The junction departs from the called germline gene at one end, perhaps through a read error. The chain has TRBV11-2 and TRBJ2-4; D is undetermined. Germline CDR1 reads SGHAT; CDR2 reads FQNNGV. The CDR3 is 15 residues long. CDR3: CVSITSAVAKNIQYF. DNA of the CDR3: TGTGTCAGCATCACTTCGGCGGTAGCCAAAAACATTCAGTATTTC.

Details on this clonotype: No conserved phenylalanine or tryptophan ends this CDR3, so it is likely a read error. This chain uses TRBV12-3 or TRBV12-4 with TRBJ1-5; D is undetermined. Between the trimmed V and J ends, which lost 2 bases and 0 bases, there was a span of 8 bases. This CDR3 has 15 amino acids. The CDR3 DNA reads as TGTGCCAGCAGTTTAAAACGGGGTAGCAATCAGCCCCAGCATCTT. This encodes CASSLKRGSNQPQHL.

About this clonotype: This CDR3 is missing its conserved last phenylalanine or tryptophan, likely due to a read error. V usage is TRBV10-2 and J usage is TRBJ2-7; a possible D gene is TRBD2 (5 bases). The CDR3 covers 13 residues. Trimming cost V 5 bases and J 3 bases, with 11 bases left between them. The germline V gene has CDR1 WSHSY and CDR2 SAAADI. The CDR3 bases are TGCGCCAGCAGTCCGGGAACATTCTACGAGCAGTACTTA. Translation: CASSPGTFYEQYL.

As for this clonotype: One end of the junction is discordant with germline, which a read error may explain. The V call is TRBV4-3, the J call TRBJ2-7, with 7 bases aligning to TRBD1. Germline CDR1 and CDR2: LGHNA and YSLEER. This CDR3 region has 15 residues. DNA for the CDR3: TGCGCTAGCAGCTTTCTCCGGGACAGCTCCTTCGAGCAGTACTTC. Translation gives CASSFLRDSSFEQYF.

Regarding this clonotype: Relative to the germline gene, one junction end is altered; a read error may explain this. V and J are TRBV24-1 and TRBJ2-4, with a tentative D call TRBD1 (6 bases). The germline CDR1 and CDR2 sequences are KGHDR and SFDVKD. The CDR3 is 15 residues long. CDR3 DNA sequence: TGTGCCACCAGTGATTCGACAGAGGGGGTGAACATTCAGAACTTC. Translated, it gives CATSDSTEGVNIQNF.

In DNA, the CDR3 is TGTGCCAGCAGCTTATCCGGACAGGGGGCCTCACCCCTCCACTTT. Protein product: CASSLSGQGASPLHF. The chain joins TRBV9 to TRBJ1-6; 11 nucleotides align to TRBD1. Germline CDR1 is SGDLS and CDR2 is YYNGEE. The CDR3 runs to 15 residues. Trimming cost V 4 bases and J 10 bases; bases outside gene matches: 7.

This clonotype was found a few times. A read error may be the cause here, since a much bigger clone is one base away. The chain recombines TRBV28 with TRBJ2-1; no firm D call. The CDR3 sequence is 14 residues long. CDR1 and CDR2 from the germline V gene are MDHEN and SYDVKM. The chain's CDR3 is CTSSLSGSTNEQFF. The CDR3 DNA is TGTACCAGCAGTTTATCCGGATCCACCAATGAGCAGTTCTTC.

Remarks on this clonotype: The junction shows a germline mismatch at one end, possibly a read error. V and J are TRBV11-2 and TRBJ2-1, with no clear D. This CDR3 has 13 amino acids. Germline V CDR1 and CDR2: SGHAT, FQNNGV. The CDR3 reads CASSSELQNEQFF. The CDR3 DNA is TGTGCCAGCAGTTCAGAATTACAGAATGAGCAATTCTTC.

The chain recombines TRBV4-2 with TRBJ2-7; TRBD2 matches 7 bases. The CDR3 is made up of 15 amino acids. V shed 4 bases, J shed 6 bases, and the junction held 12 bases outside the gene matches. Germline loops: CDR1 LGHNA, CDR2 YNFKEQ. CDR3 region: CASSLSGANPFEQYF. CDR3 coding DNA: TGTGCCAGCAGCCTAAGCGGGGCCAACCCCTTCGAGCAGTACTTC.

The genes are TRBV7-9 and TRBJ1-2; no clear D. The germline CDR1 and CDR2 sequences are SEHNR and FQNEAQ (reference sequence). V was pared by 5 bases and J by 8 bases, with 18 bases between. The CDR3 has 14 amino acids. In DNA, the CDR3 is TGTGCCAGCAGCACGTCTGAGGGAGAGCTGGGCTACACCTTC. Its protein product is CASSTSEGELGYTF.

This clonotype came up once. Just one base apart from a much larger clone, this may be a read error. The J gene is TRBJ2-1, the V gene TRBV28; tentatively, D is TRBD2 (5 bases). Per germline, CDR1 MDHEN and CDR2 SYDVKM. The CDR3 contains 13 residues. V was clipped by 5 bases and J by 8 bases, with 13 bases between them. The chain's CDR3 is CASSIGSFYEQFF. The CDR3 DNA reads as TGTGCCAGCAGTATAGGGAGTTTCTATGAGCAGTTCTTC.

On this clonotype itself: The conserved phenylalanine or tryptophan normally closing the CDR3 is absent here, so this likely arose from a read error. V gene TRBV11-1 combines with J gene TRBJ2-7; possible D gene TRBD2, 5 bases. CDR3 length: 17 residues. Germline assignment: CDR1 SGHAT and CDR2 FQDESV (reference sequence). V gave up 2 bases and J gave up 0 bases, with 17 bases separating them. This CDR3 reads CASSLRSAGENSYEQYI. As DNA, the CDR3 is TGTGCCAGCAGCTTAAGGTCGGCGGGTGAAAACTCCTACGAGCAGTACATC.

As to this clonotype: One end of the junction fails to match germline, which may point to a read error. The genes are TRBV4-2 and TRBJ2-5; 11 bases match TRBD2. The CDR3 spans 18 residues. Germline V gives CDR1 LGHNA, CDR2 YNFKEQ. CDR3 DNA sequence: TGCGCCAGCAGCCAAGATGTAGCGGGAGGGCGAATTATAGAGACTCAGTACTTC. It encodes CASSQDVAGGRIIETQYF.

Notes on this clonotype: One end of the junction fails to match germline, which may point to a read error. V usage is TRBV2 and J usage is TRBJ1-5, with D possibly being TRBD1 (6 bases). Per germline, CDR1 SNHLY and CDR2 FYNNEI. This CDR3 contains 14 residues. The CDR3 here is CASRDSYNNQPQHF. In DNA form, the CDR3 reads TGTGCCAGCAGGGACAGCTATAACAATCAGCCCCAGCATTTC.

The chain joins TRBV28 to TRBJ1-1, with 9 bases lining up with TRBD1. The CDR3 consists of 16 residues. J gave up 4 bases and V 5 bases, and 11 bases lay outside the gene matches. Germline assignment: CDR1 MDHEN and CDR2 SYDVKM. In DNA, the CDR3 is TGTGCCAGCAGTGTAACCGGGACAGGGCGCTGCACTGAAGCTTTCTTT. Protein: CASSVTGTGRCTEAFF.

In the case of this clonotype: Here the CDR3 omits its conserved ending phenylalanine or tryptophan, so a read error is the likely source. The chain links TRBV11-3 to TRBJ2-1; D gene ambiguous. Germline CDR1 is SGHNT and CDR2 is YENEEA. The CDR3 spans 13 residues. Trimming removed 6 bases at V and 10 bases at J, with 16 bases between. CDR3 sequence: CASSPRTMEEQFY. The CDR3 DNA is TGTGCCAGCAGTCCGCGAACGATGGAAGAGCAGTTCTAC.

As regards this clonotype: A read error may explain this, as a much larger clone is one base away. The V call is TRBV28, the J call TRBJ2-6, with D perhaps matching TRBD1 (5 bases). The germline CDR1 and CDR2 sequences are MDHEN and SYDVKM. CDR3 size: 15 residues. CDR3 region: CASTLGESGANVLTF. DNA of the CDR3: TGTGCCAGCACTTTAGGGGAAAGTGGGGCCAACGTCCTGACTTTC.